These 9 T cell receptor beta chains came from one sample sequenced in a study of TIL therapy for anti-PD-1-resistant metastatic lung cancer. The time point was: pre-treatment sample, taken before nivolumab and TIL therapy. The immunoSEQ assay was v3. Sequencing used immunoSEQ multiplex PCR; TCRdb keeps in-frame clones, though not all of them. The sample carries 30,000 to 45,000 clones, around 70% recorded once. Sequenced material: blood, taken at baseline. These receptors were collected from a person between 25 and 80 years old with non-small cell lung cancer.

The J gene is TRBJ2-6, the V gene TRBV4-3; D unclear. Germline V CDR1 and CDR2: LGHNA, YSLEER. V lost 2 bases to trimming and J lost 0 bases, with 5 bases between them. The CDR3 extends over 15 amino acids. CDR3: CASSQWLSGANVLTF. The CDR3 nucleotides read TGCGCCAGCAGCCAATGGCTCTCTGGGGCCAACGTCCTGACTTTC.

J is TRBJ2-3 and V is TRBV27; TRBD1 matches at 7 bases. CDR3 length equals 15 residues. Per germline, CDR1 MNHEY and CDR2 SMNVEV (reference sequence). V shed 2 bases, J shed 1 base, and the junction held 3 bases outside the gene matches. Here the CDR3 DNA reads TGTGCCAGCAGTTTAAGGGGGCGCGGCACAGATACGCAGTATTTT. Translated: CASSLRGRGTDTQYF.

The genes are TRBV9 and TRBJ2-3, with unresolved D. CDR3 length: 14 residues. Germline V gene sequence: CDR1 SGDLS, CDR2 YYNGEE. Trimming left V 4 bases short and J 0 bases short, with 9 bases between. CDR3 DNA: TGTGCCAGCAGCCTACATCGGAGCACAGATACGCAGTATTTT. As protein: CASSLHRSTDTQYF. Drawing the rest from reference TRBV9 and TRBJ2-3, the complete variable domain is DSGVTQTPKHLITATGQRVTLRCSPRSGDLSVYWYQQSLDQGLQFLIQYYNGEERAKGNILERFSAQQFPDLHSELNLSSLELGDSALYFCASSLHRSTDTQYFGPGTRLTVL.

The chain is built from TRBV29-1 and TRBJ2-5, with TRBD2 as a possible D gene (6 bases). Trimming pared 5 bases from V and 4 bases from J, leaving 11 bases between. This CDR3 is 12 amino acids long. From germline, CDR1 is SQVTM and CDR2 ANQGSEA. The CDR3 reads CSVSRDSETQYF. The CDR3, as DNA: TGCAGCGTTTCGCGGGATTCAGAGACCCAGTACTTC.

The chain carries TRBV9 and TRBJ2-7; TRBD1 matches 8 bases. The CDR3 is 13 residues long. The V and J ends lost 7 bases and 6 bases, in that order; junction bases with no gene match: 9. CDR1 and CDR2 from the germline V gene are SGDLS and YYNGEE. CDR3 sequence reads: CASPRGTGIEQYF. The DNA for the CDR3 is TGTGCCAGCCCTCGAGGGACAGGAATCGAGCAGTACTTC.

This clone was seen a few times. This chain joins TRBV29-1 and TRBJ1-1, with D hard to call. Between the trimmed V and J ends, which lost 6 bases and 0 bases, there was a span of 8 bases. Germline-derived CDR1 and CDR2 are SQVTM and ANQGSEA. CDR3 size: 12 residues. The CDR3 sequence: CSVYSMNTEAFF. As DNA, the CDR3 is TGCAGCGTGTACTCAATGAACACTGAAGCTTTCTTT.

The chain joins TRBV20-1 to TRBJ2-3; D unclear. V dropped 3 bases and J dropped 5 bases, with 3 bases sitting between them. The CDR3 spans 10 residues. The germline V gene has CDR1 DFQATT and CDR2 SNEGSKA (reference sequence). DNA for the CDR3: TGCAGTGCTAGTGAAGATACGCAGTATTTT. This sequence encodes CSASEDTQYF.

This chain links TRBV9 with TRBJ2-3; D gene unclear. The CDR3 is 11 amino acids. Germline V gene data show CDR1 as SGDLS and CDR2 as YYNGEE. Deletions cut 3 bases from V and 6 bases from J, with 5 bases between. CDR3 sequence: CASSGQDTQYF. As DNA, the CDR3 is TGTGCCAGCAGCGGCCAGGATACGCAGTATTTT. Full variable domain (remainder filled in from reference TRBV9 and TRBJ2-3): DSGVTQTPKHLITATGQRVTLRCSPRSGDLSVYWYQQSLDQGLQFLIQYYNGEERAKGNILERFSAQQFPDLHSELNLSSLELGDSALYFCASSGQDTQYFGPGTRLTVL.

The chain is built from TRBV7-2 and TRBJ2-7; D gene uncertain. V was pared by 2 bases and J by 4 bases, with 6 bases between. Per germline, CDR1 SGHTA and CDR2 FQGNSA. This CDR3 has 12 amino acids. The CDR3 spells CASSLTTYEQYF. CDR3 DNA sequence: TGTGCCAGCAGCTTAACGACGTACGAGCAGTACTTC.